This TCR beta chain was retrieved from a study of T cell responses to AZD1222 COVID-19 vaccine (dated by TCRdb to about 2021). About the investigation overall: A total of 240 or so trial participants underwent TCR sequencing, of whom about 200 had received two doses of AZD1222 and approximately 26 had received two doses of the MenACWY control vaccine. Trial participants were enrolled by age into 18-55, 56-69 and 70-plus year subgroups, with roughly 160, 29 and 62 TCR-sequenced participants respectively.

V and J are truncated by 3 bases and 2 bases respectively, leaving an intervening sequence of 14 bases. CDR1 is given as LGHNT and CDR2 as FRNRAP, both from the germline V gene. CDR3 length: 16 amino acids, cysteine to phenylalanine. Just CDR3 DNA is preserved here, 48 bases in frame from base 1. Sample time point, as interpreted from the label and publication: baseline before first vaccination. Per the publication, the treatment or condition label means: meningococcal conjugate vaccine given as trial control. Samples from vaccinated people were obtained from the UK trials COV001 and COV002, which included a single-blind randomized controlled phase 2/3 trial of AZD1222 (ChAdOx1 nCoV-19) in healthy adults. Trial participant PBMC samples were collected at day 0 and day 28 after the second dose for TCRbeta chain sequencing. General study outcomes and caveats: After two AZD1222 doses, both the breadth and the depth of spike-specific TCRs were significantly higher than at day 0 and than in MenACWY recipients. The whole spike protein was spanned by vaccine-associated CD4 TCRs, and dominant responses were seen in regions 160-218 and 743-854. Because no day 14 peak-response samples were available, repertoires were characterized only after the peak T cell response. Conclusions about previously exposed vaccinees are limited because only five to seven AZD1222 recipients were SARS-CoV-2 seropositive at baseline. In the small 56-69-year group, the increase in depth fell short of significance, most likely because of low power. Reportedly, close to half of the unique spike-specific TCRs recognized epitopes lying outside the regions that are mutated in the B.1.351 and B.1.1.7 variants. Participants were mostly white British, with more females than males. The authors suggested clonal diversity may have been underestimated.

About this clone: Its antigen specificity is not known. It has no much larger one-base neighbor in the sample; base qualities were not kept.

The CDR3 regions of human TCRbeta chains were analyzed by immunosequencing. The authors processed their data as follows. TCRs in the repertoires were matched against a reference library of SARS-CoV-2-specific TCRs that had been generated with the MIRA antigen-specificity platform. Breadth was defined as the fraction of unique TCRs that were SARS-CoV-2-associated, and depth was defined as the fraction of total T cells that were SARS-CoV-2-associated. Using the MIRA data, every spike-specific TCR was mapped to the spike region that the TCR reacted to and assigned to either a CD4 or a CD8 class. Log10-transformed breadth and depth values were compared by one-way ANOVA with Sidak's multiple comparisons tests. In its TCRdb copy, this immuneACCESS table keeps in-frame sequences only and misses some clones. Where compared with another copy, unresolved V genes explain less than half of these, and the others have no known cause. V and J calls plus clone size are reproduced from that table; the DNA served to infer D and trimming. For this sample there are 120,000 or so clones; about 89% appear just once. Of the sample, 11% falls within the top ten clones.

Here the sequenced sample was peripheral blood, taken on day 0 of MenACWY control vaccination. The chain couples TRBV12-5 to TRBJ1-3, and the D gene may be TRBD1, 5 bases matching. The receptor was isolated from an adult in good health. The CDR3 amino acid sequence is: CASGLGVRGTGNTIYF. The sequence in DNA is TGTGCTAGTGGTTTAGGGGTGCGGGGGACTGGAAACACCATATATTTT.